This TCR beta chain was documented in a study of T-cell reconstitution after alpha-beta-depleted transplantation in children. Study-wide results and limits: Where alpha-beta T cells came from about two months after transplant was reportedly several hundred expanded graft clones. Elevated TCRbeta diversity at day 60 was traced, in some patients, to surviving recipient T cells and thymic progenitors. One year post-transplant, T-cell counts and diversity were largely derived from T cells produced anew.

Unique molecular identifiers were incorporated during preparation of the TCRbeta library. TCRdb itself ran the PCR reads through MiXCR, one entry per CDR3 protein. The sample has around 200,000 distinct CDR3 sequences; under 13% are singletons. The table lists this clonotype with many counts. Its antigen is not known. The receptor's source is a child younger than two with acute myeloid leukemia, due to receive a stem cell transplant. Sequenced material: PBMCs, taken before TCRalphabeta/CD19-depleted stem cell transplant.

CDR3 region: CAGTINTGELFF. CDR3 bases: TGTGCCGGGACAATTAACACCGGGGAGCTGTTTTTT. This rearrangement joins TRBV12-3 or TRBV12-4 to TRBJ2-2; TRBD1 is a possible D gene (6 bases). Trimming shortened V by 11 bases and J by 2 bases, and 9 bases separated the two germline ends. This CDR3 region has 12 residues.